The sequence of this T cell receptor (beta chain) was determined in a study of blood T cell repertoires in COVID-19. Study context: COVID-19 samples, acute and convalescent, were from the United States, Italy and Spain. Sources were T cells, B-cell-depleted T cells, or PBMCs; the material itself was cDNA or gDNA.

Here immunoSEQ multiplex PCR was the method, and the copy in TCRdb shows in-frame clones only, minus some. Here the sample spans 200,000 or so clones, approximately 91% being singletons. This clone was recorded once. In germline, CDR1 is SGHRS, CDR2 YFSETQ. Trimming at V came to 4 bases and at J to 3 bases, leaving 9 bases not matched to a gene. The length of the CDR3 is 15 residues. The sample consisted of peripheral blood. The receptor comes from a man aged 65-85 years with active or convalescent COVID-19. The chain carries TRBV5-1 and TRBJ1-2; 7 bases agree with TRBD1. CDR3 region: CASSLIQGSHYGYTF. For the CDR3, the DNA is TGCGCCAGCAGCCTGATACAGGGGTCGCACTATGGCTACACCTTC.